This T cell receptor beta chain derives from a study of cytomegalovirus exposure and HLA in healthy donors. Amplification used 60 Vbeta primers and 13 Jbeta primers. Clones were sequenced by immunoSEQ multiplex PCR, and TCRdb holds only the in-frame ones, with some missing. The sample yields under 250,000 clones, approximately 82% seen once. CDR1 is LNHDA, CDR2 SQIVND, per germline (reference sequence). This CDR3 is built from 13 residues. The V end was cut by 3 bases, the J end by 1 base, with 7 bases between. The J gene is TRBJ2-7, the V gene TRBV19; perhaps TRBD2 as D (6 bases). The source material was PBMCs. The TCR originated in a man younger than 35 in good health and CMV-seronegative. CDR3 residues: CASSMGLSYEQYF. DNA of the CDR3: TGTGCCAGTAGTATGGGACTTTCCTACGAGCAGTACTTC. Together with reference TRBV19 and TRBJ2-7, the CDR3 gives the full variable domain: DGGITQSPKYLFRKEGQNVTLSCEQNLNHDAMYWYRQDPGQGLRLIYYSQIVNDFQKGDIAEGYSVSREKKESFPLTVTSAQKNPTAFYLCASSMGLSYEQYFGPGTRLTVT.